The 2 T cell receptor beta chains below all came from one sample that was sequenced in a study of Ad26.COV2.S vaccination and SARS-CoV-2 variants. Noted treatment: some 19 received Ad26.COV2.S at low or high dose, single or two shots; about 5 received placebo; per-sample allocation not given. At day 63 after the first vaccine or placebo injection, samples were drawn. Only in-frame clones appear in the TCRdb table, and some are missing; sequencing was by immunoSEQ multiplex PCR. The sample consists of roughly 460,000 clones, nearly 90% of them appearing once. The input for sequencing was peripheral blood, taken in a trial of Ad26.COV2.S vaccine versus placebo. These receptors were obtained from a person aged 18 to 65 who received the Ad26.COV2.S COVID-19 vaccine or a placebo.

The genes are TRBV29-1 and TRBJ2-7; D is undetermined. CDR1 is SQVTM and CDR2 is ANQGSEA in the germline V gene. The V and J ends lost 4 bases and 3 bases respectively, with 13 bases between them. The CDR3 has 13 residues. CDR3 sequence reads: CSVGGRHFYEQYF. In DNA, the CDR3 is TGCAGCGTTGGTGGTAGACACTTCTACGAGCAGTACTTC.

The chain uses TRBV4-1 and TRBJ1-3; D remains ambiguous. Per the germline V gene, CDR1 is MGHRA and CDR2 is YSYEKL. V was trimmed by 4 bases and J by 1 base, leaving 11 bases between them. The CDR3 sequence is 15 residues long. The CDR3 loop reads CASSLSGVSGNTIYF. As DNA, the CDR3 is TGCGCCAGCAGCCTAAGTGGGGTTTCTGGAAACACCATATATTTT.